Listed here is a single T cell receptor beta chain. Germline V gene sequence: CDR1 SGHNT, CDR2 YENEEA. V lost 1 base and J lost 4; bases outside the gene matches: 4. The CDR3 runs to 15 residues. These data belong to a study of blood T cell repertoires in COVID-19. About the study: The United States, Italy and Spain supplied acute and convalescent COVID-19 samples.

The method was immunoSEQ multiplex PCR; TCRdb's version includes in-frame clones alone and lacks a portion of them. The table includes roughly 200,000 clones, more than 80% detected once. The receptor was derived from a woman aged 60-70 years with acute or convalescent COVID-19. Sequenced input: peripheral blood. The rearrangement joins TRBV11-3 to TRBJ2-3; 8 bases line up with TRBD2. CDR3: CASSLGAGVADTQYF. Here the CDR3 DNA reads TGTGCCAGCAGCTTAGGAGCGGGAGTCGCAGATACGCAGTATTTT.